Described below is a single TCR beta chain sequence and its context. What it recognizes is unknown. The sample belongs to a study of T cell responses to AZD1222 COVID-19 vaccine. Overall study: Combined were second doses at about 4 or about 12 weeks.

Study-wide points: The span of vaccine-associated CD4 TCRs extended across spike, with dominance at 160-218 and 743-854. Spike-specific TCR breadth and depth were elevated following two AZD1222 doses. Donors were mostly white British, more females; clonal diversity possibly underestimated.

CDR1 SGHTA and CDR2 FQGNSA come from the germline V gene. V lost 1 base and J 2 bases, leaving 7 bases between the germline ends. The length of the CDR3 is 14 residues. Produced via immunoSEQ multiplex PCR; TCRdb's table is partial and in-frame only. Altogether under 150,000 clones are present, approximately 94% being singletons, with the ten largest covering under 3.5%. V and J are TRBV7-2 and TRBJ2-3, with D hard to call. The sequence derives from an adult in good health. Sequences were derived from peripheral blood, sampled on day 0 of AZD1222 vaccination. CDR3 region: CASSLETYTDTQYF. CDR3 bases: TGTGCCAGCAGCTTAGAGACATACACAGATACGCAGTATTTT.